Listed below are T cell receptor beta chains from one sample, sequenced in a study of T cells in localized non-small cell lung cancer. Libraries were prepared by immunoSEQ multiplex PCR; TCRdb keeps only in-frame clonotypes and omits some of them. Here the sample spans about 6,000 clones, 35% to 50% being singletons. Sequencing was performed on lung tumor tissue, taken before any cancer treatment. All receptors derive from a woman aged 35 to 70 with stage II squamous cell lung carcinoma. CDR3s include the opening cysteine and the closing phenylalanine or tryptophan. D genes are given only for firm matches. Clone size appears in some rows only: once, few, many, or a class for an expanded clone.

TGTGCCAGTAGCCCCCTAACTTGGACTGAAGCTTTCTTT CASSPLTWTEAFF TRBJ1-1 13 NA TRBV19 large
TGTGCCAGCAGCCCTCCATCGGGCAAGATTTACGAGCAGTACTTC CASSPPSGKIYEQYF TRBJ2-7 15 NA TRBV7-5 few
TGTGCTGCCCTGACAGCATCAAATGAAAAACTGTTTTTT CAALTASNEKLFF TRBJ1-4 13 NA TRBV30 few
TGTGCCAGCAGCTTAAGGGGGACTAGCGGGAAGAGCTCCTACAATGAGCAGTTCTTC CASSLRGTSGKSSYNEQFF TRBJ2-1 19 TRBD2 TRBV11-3 NA
TGTGCCAGCAGCCCCCTCCCGGACATGAACACTGAAGCTTTCTTT CASSPLPDMNTEAFF TRBJ1-1 15 NA TRBV16 NA
TGTGCCAGCACCATAGGACTAGCGGCCCAGGTCAGGTCCCACAATGAGCAGTTCTTC CASTIGLAAQVRSHNEQFF TRBJ2-1 19 TRBD2 TRBV11-3 few
TGTGCCAGCAGCGTACACGGGGGAGACAATGAGCAGTTCTTC CASSVHGGDNEQFF TRBJ2-1 14 NA TRBV11-3 few
TGCGCCGGCCCCGGGAGGCGGGACAAGGATACGCAGTATTTT CAGPGRRDKDTQYF TRBJ2-3 14 NA TRBV4-1 few
TGTGCCAGCAGCTCCGGGACAGCCGAAAACACTGAAGCTTTCTTT CASSSGTAENTEAFF TRBJ1-1 15 TRBD1 TRBV11-3 NA
TGTGCTACCAGCCCGGGGGGTTCTAGCACAGATACGCAGTATTTT CATSPGGSSTDTQYF TRBJ2-3 15 TRBD2 TRBV27 NA
TGCGCCAGCAGTCGGAACCAGGTGAACACTGAAGCTTTCTTT CASSRNQVNTEAFF TRBJ1-1 14 NA TRBV23-1 NA
TGTGCCAGCAGTTTATCCGGCAAGGGGACTGAAGCTTTCTTT CASSLSGKGTEAFF TRBJ1-1 14 NA TRBV28 NA
TGTGCCAGCAGCCCGGCCGGGACAGGGGGGGACGAGCAGTACTTC CASSPAGTGGDEQYF TRBJ2-7 15 TRBD1 TRBV6-8 few
TGTGCCAGCAGGGGGACAGGGGGCGTGGGAGCCAAAAACATTCAGTACTTC CASRGTGGVGAKNIQYF TRBJ2-4 17 TRBD1 TRBV6-8 few
TGTGCCAGCAGCCGTGCCCGCTCTGGAAACACCATATATTTT CASSRARSGNTIYF TRBJ1-3 14 NA TRBV9 NA
TGTGCCAGCAGTTACCCGGGACAGGGTAATGAAAAACTGTTTTTT CASSYPGQGNEKLFF TRBJ1-4 15 TRBD1 TRBV6-8 medium-sized
TGTGCCAGCAGCCCCATGCAGGCTTATGGCTACACCTTC CASSPMQAYGYTF TRBJ1-2 13 NA TRBV28 NA
TGCGCCAGCAGCACGGACCAGGGTGGCACTGAAGCTTTCTTT CASSTDQGGTEAFF TRBJ1-1 14 NA TRBV5-1 few
TGTGCCAGCTCTCCCGGGACAGGGCTTGAGACCCAGTACTTC CASSPGTGLETQYF TRBJ2-5 14 TRBD1 TRBV18 once
TGTGCCAGCAGCTTTCCCTCAACGGGAGTTCGAAATGAGCAGTTCTTC CASSFPSTGVRNEQFF TRBJ2-1 16 NA TRBV11-3 NA
TGTGCCAGCTCACCATGCGGGGATTGCGAGCAGTACTTC CASSPCGDCEQYF TRBJ2-7 13 NA TRBV18 NA
TGTGCCAGCTACAAAGCGGGGTGGGGGGATACGCAGTATTTT CASYKAGWGDTQYF TRBJ2-3 14 TRBD2 TRBV28 NA
TGTGCCAGCATACCGGGACTAGCGGGAGAGACCCAGTACTTC CASIPGLAGETQYF TRBJ2-5 14 TRBD2 TRBV28 NA
TGTGCCAGCAGTCTATTCCGGGACAGGGGATCCTACGAGCAGTACTTC CASSLFRDRGSYEQYF TRBJ2-7 16 TRBD1 TRBV6-8 NA
TGTGCCAGCAGTGCCCTAGCGGGAGGTTCGAACACCGGGGAGCTGTTTTTT CASSALAGGSNTGELFF TRBJ2-2 17 TRBD2 TRBV6-8 NA
TGTGCCAGCAGTTACTTAAACACTGAAGCTTTCTTT CASSYLNTEAFF TRBJ1-1 12 NA TRBV6-8 few
TGTGCCAGTAGTATAGCAATCGGCAGGGGATCCTACGAGCAGTACTTC CASSIAIGRGSYEQYF TRBJ2-7 16 NA TRBV19 NA
TGTGCCAGCAGTTTGAGGGTGAGTGGTAATTCACCCCTCCACTTT CASSLRVSGNSPLHF TRBJ1-6 15 NA TRBV28 few
TGTGCCACCAAAGAGGGGGCTTATAGCAATCAGCCCCAGCATTTT CATKEGAYSNQPQHF TRBJ1-5 15 TRBD1 TRBV15 NA
TGTGCCAGCAGTGGCGCCAACGTAGGCTCTGGAAACACCATATATTTT CASSGANVGSGNTIYF TRBJ1-3 16 NA TRBV7-7 NA
TGTGCCAGCAGCGCCTCCGGGACGACAACCACTGAAGCTTTCTTT CASSASGTTTTEAFF TRBJ1-1 15 NA TRBV9 few
TGTGCCAGCAGTTACTCGAGGCGGGACCCAGATACGCAGTATTTT CASSYSRRDPDTQYF TRBJ2-3 15 NA TRBV6-8 NA
TGTGCCAGTGCCATTATAGCGGACAATGAGCAGTTCTTC CASAIIADNEQFF TRBJ2-1 13 NA TRBV19 few
TGTGCCAGCAGCTTAACGGGGTGGGGTGAAGCTTTCTTT CASSLTGWGEAFF TRBJ1-1 13 NA TRBV7-2 many